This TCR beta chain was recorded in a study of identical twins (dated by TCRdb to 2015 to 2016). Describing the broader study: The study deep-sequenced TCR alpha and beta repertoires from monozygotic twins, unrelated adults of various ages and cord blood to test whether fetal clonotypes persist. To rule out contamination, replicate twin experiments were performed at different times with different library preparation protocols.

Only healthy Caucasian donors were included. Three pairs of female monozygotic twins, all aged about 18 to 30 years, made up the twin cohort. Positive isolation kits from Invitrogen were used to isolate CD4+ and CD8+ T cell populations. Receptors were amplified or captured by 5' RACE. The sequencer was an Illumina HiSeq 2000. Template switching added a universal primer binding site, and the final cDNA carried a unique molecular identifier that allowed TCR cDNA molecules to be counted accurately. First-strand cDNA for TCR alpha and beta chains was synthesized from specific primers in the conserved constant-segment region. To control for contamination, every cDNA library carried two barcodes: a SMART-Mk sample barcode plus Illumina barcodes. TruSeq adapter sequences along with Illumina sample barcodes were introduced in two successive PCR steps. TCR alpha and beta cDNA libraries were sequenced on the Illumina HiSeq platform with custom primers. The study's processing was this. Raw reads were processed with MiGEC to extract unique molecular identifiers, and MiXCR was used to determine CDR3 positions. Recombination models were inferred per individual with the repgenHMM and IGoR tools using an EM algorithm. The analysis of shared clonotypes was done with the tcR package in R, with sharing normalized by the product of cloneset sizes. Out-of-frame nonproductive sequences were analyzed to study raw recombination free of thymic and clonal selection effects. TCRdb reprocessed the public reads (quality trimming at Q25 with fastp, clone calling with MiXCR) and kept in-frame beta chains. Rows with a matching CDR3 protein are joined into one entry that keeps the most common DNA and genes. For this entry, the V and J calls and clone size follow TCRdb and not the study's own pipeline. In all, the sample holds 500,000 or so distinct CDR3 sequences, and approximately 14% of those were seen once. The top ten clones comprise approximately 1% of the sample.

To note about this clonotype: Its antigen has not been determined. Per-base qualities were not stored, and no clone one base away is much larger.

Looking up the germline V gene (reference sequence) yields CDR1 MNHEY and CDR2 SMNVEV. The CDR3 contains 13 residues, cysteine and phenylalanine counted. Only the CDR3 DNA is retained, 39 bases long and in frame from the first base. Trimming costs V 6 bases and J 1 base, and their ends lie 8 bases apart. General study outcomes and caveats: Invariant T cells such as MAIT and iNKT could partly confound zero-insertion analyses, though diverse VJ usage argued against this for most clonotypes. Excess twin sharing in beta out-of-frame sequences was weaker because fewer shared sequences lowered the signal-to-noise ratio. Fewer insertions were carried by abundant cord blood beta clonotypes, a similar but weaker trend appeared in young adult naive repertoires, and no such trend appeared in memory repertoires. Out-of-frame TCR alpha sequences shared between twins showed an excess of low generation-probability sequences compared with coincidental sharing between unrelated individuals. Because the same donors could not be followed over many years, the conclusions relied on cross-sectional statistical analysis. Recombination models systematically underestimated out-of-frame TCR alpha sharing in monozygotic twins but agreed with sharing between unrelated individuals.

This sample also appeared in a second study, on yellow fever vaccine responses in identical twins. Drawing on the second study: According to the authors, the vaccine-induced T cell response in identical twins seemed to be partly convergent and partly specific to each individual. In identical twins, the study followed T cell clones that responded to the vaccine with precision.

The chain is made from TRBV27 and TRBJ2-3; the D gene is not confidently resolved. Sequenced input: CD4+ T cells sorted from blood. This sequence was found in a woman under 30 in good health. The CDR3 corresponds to CASRVYGTDTQYF. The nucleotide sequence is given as TGTGCCAGCAGAGTTTACGGCACAGATACGCAGTATTTT.